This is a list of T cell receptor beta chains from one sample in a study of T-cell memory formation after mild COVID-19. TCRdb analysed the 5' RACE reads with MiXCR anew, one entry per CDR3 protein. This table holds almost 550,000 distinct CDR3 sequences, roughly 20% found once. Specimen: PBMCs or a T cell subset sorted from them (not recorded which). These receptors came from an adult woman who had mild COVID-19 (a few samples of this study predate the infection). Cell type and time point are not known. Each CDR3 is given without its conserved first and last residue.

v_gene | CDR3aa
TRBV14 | ASRPSSYNEQF
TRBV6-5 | ASRHSGGLTDTQY
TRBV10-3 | AISVTSGSYEQY
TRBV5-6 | ASSKIQGYEQY
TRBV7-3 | ASSSTGNSYNEQF
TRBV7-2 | ASSRTGGATQY
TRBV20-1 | SAVTSGVQY
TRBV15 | ATSRPPGAIYEQY
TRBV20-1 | SAKKGPGELF
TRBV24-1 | ATSDRVVSERNEQF
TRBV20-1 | SASSGRRLETQY
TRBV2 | ASTGDRGLDGYT
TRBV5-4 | ASSLGAGRGLSYEQY
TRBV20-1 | SARDPRRPQSEQY
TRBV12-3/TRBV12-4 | ASSPVETGTGVSEAF
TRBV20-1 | SAATSGVSTDTQY
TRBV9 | ASTAGQAPLGYT
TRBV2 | ASSPAMTPTSGGWYEQY
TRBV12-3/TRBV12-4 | ASSQKGSTSRSPGTKNIQY
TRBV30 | AWRETGTEGSYEQY
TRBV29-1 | SVATGRGLEQY
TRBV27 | ASSPPRVGSYEQY
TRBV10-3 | AISEGGRSSYEQY
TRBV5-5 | ASSEGSGTSGSAPRGETQY
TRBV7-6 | GSGATGELF
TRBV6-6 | ASSYSGDSQPQH
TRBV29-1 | SVEVESGDEQY
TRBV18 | ASSPAEAGQPQH
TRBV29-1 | SVVSNSGNTIY
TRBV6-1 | ASSVGRLQETQY
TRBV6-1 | ASSERWVEQY
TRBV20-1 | SARRTGANTEAF
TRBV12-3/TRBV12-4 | ASSWIADRQTETQY
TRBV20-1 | NAAGGSSYNEQF
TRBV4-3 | ASSQVAGFGEQF
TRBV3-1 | ASSQVGGDGYT
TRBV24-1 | ATRRDSTDTQY
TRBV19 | ASSIDHVGVRQPQH
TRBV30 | AWSPDSPNTGELF
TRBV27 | ASSLFTGTGVGYT
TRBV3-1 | ASSPSGTGFSYEQY
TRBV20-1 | SATRPLTRGNEQF
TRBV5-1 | ASSAGPNLGGEQY
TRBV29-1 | SVEISGINTEAF
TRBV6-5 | ASSYSSGPSGNTIY
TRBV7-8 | ASSLSWQGTDRNYGYT
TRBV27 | ASSPTRIAGGSYEQY